The 26 T cell receptor beta chains presented below share a single source sample, sequenced in a study of monozygotic twins with inflammatory bowel disease. TCRdb reworked the 5' RACE reads into one entry per CDR3 protein, no DNA. The sample table includes 300,000 to 450,000 distinct CDR3 sequences. Sequenced: blood. These receptors all stem from a human donor with ulcerative colitis or Crohn's disease, or a healthy co-twin of an affected twin (not recorded which).

V usage is TRBV6-5 and J usage is TRBJ2-2; the TCRdb call, TRBD1, lacks DNA for checking. The CDR3 has 15 amino acids. The germline V gene has CDR1 MNHEY and CDR2 SVGAGI. The chain's CDR3 is CASSYWTGYTGELFF.

This chain links TRBV7-8 with TRBJ2-7; TCRdb outputs TRBD1, but without DNA this stays unchecked. Germline V gene data show CDR1 as SGHVS and CDR2 as FQNEAQ. The CDR3 length is 15 residues. The CDR3 is CASSSTGEGSYEQYF. The whole variable domain, filled in from reference TRBV7-8 and TRBJ2-7, reads GAGVSQSPRYKVAKRGQDVALRCDPISGHVSLFWYQQALGQGPEFLTYFQNEAQLDKSGLPSDRFFAERPEGSVSTLKIQRTQQEDSAVYLCASSSTGEGSYEQYFGPGTRLTVT.

The CDR3 region is CASRRGGEYNEQFF. The chain has TRBV4-1 and TRBJ2-1; TCRdb's D call, TRBD2, is unchecked because there is no DNA. Looked up from germline, CDR1 is MGHRA and CDR2 is YSYEKL. This CDR3 comprises 14 residues.

The chain recombines TRBV20-1 with TRBJ2-3; the D call of TRBD1 rests on TCRdb alone, since no DNA is present to check it. The length of the CDR3 is 13 residues. Germline-derived CDR1 and CDR2 are DFQATT and SNEGSKA (reference sequence). This chain's CDR3 is CSASGAPGDTQYF.

This chain joins TRBV5-1 and TRBJ1-2; the D gene TCRdb calls, TRBD1, cannot be checked with no DNA. The CDR3 consists of 15 residues. Germline CDR1 SGHRS, CDR2 YFSETQ. The CDR3 loop reads CASSLDTGATYGYTF.

This rearrangement joins TRBV27 to TRBJ1-3; TCRdb names TRBD1, which stays unverified in the absence of DNA. The CDR3 has 15 residues. The germline gives CDR1 MNHEY, CDR2 SMNVEV (reference sequence). The CDR3 spells CASSLYGGPGNTIYF.

V and J are TRBV20-1 and TRBJ2-1; TCRdb outputs TRBD2, but without DNA this stays unchecked. The CDR3 covers 18 residues. Germline CDR1 is DFQATT and CDR2 is SNEGSKA (reference sequence). The CDR3 loop reads CSARVPLGSAGGDNEQFF.

V gene TRBV9 combines with J gene TRBJ2-7; the D gene TCRdb calls, TRBD1, cannot be checked with no DNA. The CDR3 has 15 residues. The V gene's germline CDR1 is SGDLS and CDR2 YYNGEE. CDR3 protein: CASSPQGRTPYEQYF.

The gene calls are TRBV7-9 and TRBJ1-6. The germline CDR1 and CDR2 sequences are SEHNR and FQNEAQ (reference sequence). The CDR3 has 16 amino acids. The CDR3 is CASSPDGSSYNSPLHF. Filled out from reference TRBV7-9 and TRBJ1-6, the complete variable domain reads DTGVSQNPRHKITKRGQNVTFRCDPISEHNRLYWYRQTLGQGPEFLTYFQNEAQLEKSRLLSDRFSAERPKGSFSTLEIQRTEQGDSAMYLCASSPDGSSYNSPLHFGNGTRLTVT.

V and J are TRBV7-9 and TRBJ2-7; the TCRdb call, TRBD1, lacks DNA for checking. Per germline, CDR1 SEHNR and CDR2 FQNEAQ (reference sequence). The CDR3 runs to 16 residues. The CDR3 here is CASSSPRGPTPYEQYF. Full variable domain (remainder filled in from reference TRBV7-9 and TRBJ2-7): DTGVSQNPRHKITKRGQNVTFRCDPISEHNRLYWYRQTLGQGPEFLTYFQNEAQLEKSRLLSDRFSAERPKGSFSTLEIQRTEQGDSAMYLCASSSPRGPTPYEQYFGPGTRLTVT.

V gene TRBV12-3 or TRBV12-4 combines with J gene TRBJ1-1. The CDR3 is 13 amino acids. CDR3 in amino acids: CASSSDSQEGAFF.

This chain joins TRBV15 and TRBJ2-1; with no DNA, the TCRdb D assignment of TRBD2 cannot be verified. Germline CDR1 and CDR2: LNHNV and YYDKDF (reference sequence). The CDR3 runs to 16 residues. The CDR3 region is CATSRVTGYSYNEQFF.

V usage is TRBV6-2 or TRBV6-3 and J usage is TRBJ2-3; TCRdb returns TRBD1, unconfirmable since there is no DNA. CDR1 and CDR2 from the germline V gene are MNHEY and SVGEGT. The CDR3 covers 13 residues. CDR3 in amino acids: CASSRPGQGTQYF.

The V call is TRBV4-3, the J call TRBJ2-2. The CDR3 totals 13 residues. CDR1 and CDR2 from the germline V gene are LGHNA and YSLEER. The CDR3 region is CASSQEVTGELFF.

The chain recombines TRBV24-1 with TRBJ2-3; TCRdb's assignment of TRBD1 cannot be checked, as there is no DNA. The CDR3 loop spans 13 amino acids. The germline gives CDR1 KGHDR, CDR2 SFDVKD. This chain's CDR3 is CATSPPGADTQYF.

V and J are TRBV5-1 and TRBJ2-1; TCRdb indicates TRBD1, and absent DNA this call remains unverified. The CDR3 has 14 amino acids. In germline, CDR1 is SGHRS, CDR2 YFSETQ. The CDR3: CASNRDRGNNEQFF.

The chain employs TRBV28 and TRBJ2-1; TCRdb indicates TRBD1, and absent DNA this call remains unverified. The CDR3 contains 13 residues. Germline V gene sequence: CDR1 MDHEN, CDR2 SYDVKM. The CDR3 is CASSGPGQPKQFF. The full variable domain, rest sourced from reference TRBV28 and TRBJ2-1, is DVKVTQSSRYLVKRTGEKVFLECVQDMDHENMFWYRQDPGLGLRLIYFSYDVKMKEKGDIPEGYSVSREKKERFSLILESASTNQTSMYLCASSGPGQPKQFFGPGTRLTVL.

Here the CDR3 reads CASSLVGGSNQPQHF. This rearrangement joins TRBV5-1 to TRBJ1-5. CDR3 length: 15 residues. Germline V gives CDR1 SGHRS, CDR2 YFSETQ.

The gene calls are TRBV5-1 and TRBJ1-1; TCRdb names TRBD1, which stays unverified in the absence of DNA. The CDR3 has 15 residues. The germline gives CDR1 SGHRS, CDR2 YFSETQ. CDR3 sequence: CASSLDGGRGTEAFF. Supplemented by reference TRBV5-1 and TRBJ1-1, the full variable domain reads KAGVTQTPRYLIKTRGQQVTLSCSPISGHRSVSWYQQTPGQGLQFLFEYFSETQRNKGNFPGRFSGRQFSNSRSEMNVSTLELGDSALYLCASSLDGGRGTEAFFGQGTRLTVV.

The chain joins TRBV20-1 to TRBJ1-5; the TCRdb call, TRBD1, lacks DNA for checking. CDR1 and CDR2 (germline): DFQATT, SNEGSKA (reference sequence). The CDR3 runs to 14 residues. Here the CDR3 reads CSAPEQGYPQPQHF.

The J gene is TRBJ2-7, the V gene TRBV12-5. The CDR3 consists of 13 residues. Germline loops: CDR1 LGHNT, CDR2 FRNRAP. Here the CDR3 reads CASGLVDPYEQYF.

This chain joins TRBV19 and TRBJ1-2; TCRdb designates TRBD1, a call that cannot be tested without DNA. Germline CDR1 LNHDA, CDR2 SQIVND (reference sequence). The CDR3 contains 13 residues. CDR3 sequence: CASSRAQNYGYTF.

The V call is TRBV10-3, the J call TRBJ1-1. Germline CDR1 and CDR2: ENHRY and SYGVKD. The CDR3 is made up of 14 amino acids. The CDR3 region is CAISEALLNTEAFF.

The chain combines TRBV20-1 with TRBJ2-5; TCRdb indicates TRBD2, and absent DNA this call remains unverified. The CDR3 is made up of 15 amino acids. CDR1 is DFQATT, CDR2 SNEGSKA, per germline (reference sequence). CDR3 in amino acids: CSARASGTSSETQYF.

The chain's CDR3 is CATSEQSTDTQYF. The chain carries TRBV24-1 and TRBJ2-3. The CDR3 runs 13 residues. Per the germline V gene, CDR1 is KGHDR and CDR2 is SFDVKD.

The chain joins TRBV2 to TRBJ2-1; TCRdb calls TRBD1, which cannot be checked without DNA. CDR1 is SNHLY and CDR2 is FYNNEI in the germline V gene. CDR3 size: 15 residues. The CDR3: CASSERRTGDNEQFF. Combining the CDR3 with reference TRBV2 and TRBJ2-1 gives the whole variable domain EPEVTQTPSHQVTQMGQEVILRCVPISNHLYFYWYRQILGQKVEFLVSFYNNEISEKSEIFDDQFSVERPDGSNFTLKIRSTKLEDSAMYFCASSERRTGDNEQFFGPGTRLTVL.